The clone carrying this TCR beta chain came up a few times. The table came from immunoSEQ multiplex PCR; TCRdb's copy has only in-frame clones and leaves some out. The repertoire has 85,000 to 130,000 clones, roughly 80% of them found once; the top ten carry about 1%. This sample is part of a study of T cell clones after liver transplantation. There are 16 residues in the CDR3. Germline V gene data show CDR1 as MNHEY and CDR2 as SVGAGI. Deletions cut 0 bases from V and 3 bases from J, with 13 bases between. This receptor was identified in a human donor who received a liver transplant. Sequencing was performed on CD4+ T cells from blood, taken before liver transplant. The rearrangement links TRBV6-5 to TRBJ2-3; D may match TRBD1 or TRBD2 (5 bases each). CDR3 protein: CASSYSPRDGTDTQYF. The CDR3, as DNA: TGTGCCAGCAGTTACTCGCCCCGGGACGGAACAGATACGCAGTATTTT.